One sample yielded the 22 T cell receptor beta chains listed below, sequenced in a study of shared clonotypes between healthy human individuals. Assay: immunoSEQ multiplex PCR; the TCRdb copy retains only in-frame clones and omits some. The table includes about 2.3 million clones, over 90% detected once. Sequencing input: naive CD4+ T cells from PBMCs. The subset denotes: CD45RA+ positively selected. These receptors were obtained from a man aged 18-30 years in good health. Some clones in this sample may be carry-over from other donors' samples.

This clone was found once. CDR3 region: CASSLGAMGQGYGYTF. In DNA, the CDR3 is TGTGCCAGCAGTTTAGGGGCAATGGGACAGGGCTATGGCTACACCTTC. The V gene is TRBV28, the J gene TRBJ1-2; 9 bases fit TRBD1. The germline V gene encodes CDR1 MDHEN and CDR2 SYDVKM. The CDR3 runs 16 residues. J was trimmed by 4 bases and V by 2 bases; bases with no gene match: 8.

This clone showed up just a few times. This chain joins TRBV28 and TRBJ1-1, with no clear D. Looked up from germline, CDR1 is MDHEN and CDR2 is SYDVKM. The germline V and J ends were trimmed by 7 bases and 11 bases, with 11 bases remaining between them. This CDR3 region has 10 residues. The CDR3 spells CASIGQMAFF. As DNA, the CDR3 is TGTGCCAGCATTGGGCAAATGGCTTTCTTT.

This chain connects TRBV5-1 to TRBJ2-7, with D perhaps TRBD1 (8 bases). CDR3 length: 15 residues. Per germline, CDR1 SGHRS and CDR2 YFSETQ. Trimming stripped 3 bases from V and 3 bases from J, with 16 bases between. CDR3 residues: CASSSQGASGYEQYF. CDR3 DNA: TGCGCCAGCAGCTCTCAGGGGGCTAGCGGCTACGAGCAGTACTTC. The variable domain in full, completed from reference TRBV5-1 and TRBJ2-7, reads KAGVTQTPRYLIKTRGQQVTLSCSPISGHRSVSWYQQTPGQGLQFLFEYFSETQRNKGNFPGRFSGRQFSNSRSEMNVSTLELGDSALYLCASSSQGASGYEQYFGPGTRLTVT.

The gene calls are TRBV10-3 and TRBJ2-3, with TRBD2 matching 13 bases. CDR3 length: 20 residues. Germline V gene data show CDR1 as ENHRY and CDR2 as SYGVKD. The J segment lost 1 base and the V segment lost 2 bases, leaving 12 bases of the junction unmatched. Here the CDR3 reads CAISEPSTSGRASGTDTQYF. DNA of the CDR3: TGTGCCATCAGTGAGCCCTCAACTAGCGGGAGGGCCTCCGGCACAGATACGCAGTATTTT.

The chain employs TRBV6-5 and TRBJ1-1; 9 nucleotides agree with TRBD1. Losses at the gene ends were 4 bases for V and 3 bases for J; bases not matched to a gene: 3. The CDR3 totals 14 residues. The germline CDR1 and CDR2 sequences are MNHEY and SVGAGI. The CDR3 DNA reads as TGTGCCAGCAGTTCCGGACAGGGGCACACTGAAGCTTTCTTT. Translated: CASSSGQGHTEAFF.

The chain recombines TRBV5-4 with TRBJ2-7; the D call may be TRBD1 or TRBD2 (5 bases each). The CDR3 extends over 15 amino acids. CDR1 SGHNT and CDR2 YYREEE come from the germline V gene (reference sequence). Deletions cut 4 bases from V and 1 base from J, with 15 bases between. CDR3 sequence reads: CASSQGPLPSYEQYF. The CDR3 bases are TGTGCCAGCAGCCAGGGACCGTTGCCATCCTACGAGCAGTACTTC.

This clone appeared a single time. This chain uses TRBV10-1 with TRBJ2-1; no clear D. The V end was cut by 5 bases, the J end by 6 bases, with 8 bases between. Germline loops: CDR1 WNHNN, CDR2 SYGVQD (reference sequence). CDR3 length: 12 residues. The CDR3 reads CASSQQSNEQFF. The CDR3 bases are TGCGCCAGCAGTCAACAGAGCAATGAGCAGTTCTTC.

Regarding this clone: Other DNA sequences in this sample translate to the same CDR3. The chain is built from TRBV18 and TRBJ2-7; 10 nucleotides align to TRBD1. Trimming cost V 0 bases and J 3 bases; bases outside gene matches: 2. This CDR3 comprises 15 residues. The germline V gene encodes CDR1 KGHSH and CDR2 LQKENI. In nucleotides, the CDR3 is TGTGCCAGCTCACCACCGGGACAGGGGAGCTACGAGCAGTACTTC. Its protein product is CASSPPGQGSYEQYF.

This clone was observed once. This rearrangement joins TRBV7-8 to TRBJ2-7; the D gene is possibly TRBD2 (6 bases). Looked up from germline, CDR1 is SGHVS and CDR2 is FQNEAQ. The CDR3 runs to 13 residues. V was pared by 5 bases and J by 4 bases, with 12 bases between. Here the CDR3 reads CASSASGVYEQYF. CDR3 bases: TGTGCCAGCAGCGCCTCGGGGGTTTACGAGCAGTACTTC. Full variable domain (rest looked up from reference TRBV7-8 and TRBJ2-7): GAGVSQSPRYKVAKRGQDVALRCDPISGHVSLFWYQQALGQGPEFLTYFQNEAQLDKSGLPSDRFFAERPEGSVSTLKIQRTQQEDSAVYLCASSASGVYEQYFGPGTRLTVT.

This clone was recorded once. The sample holds other DNA sequences that translate to the same CDR3. The chain has TRBV7-9 and TRBJ2-7; TRBD2 matches at 7 bases. The germline gives CDR1 SEHNR, CDR2 FQNEAQ (reference sequence). This CDR3 comprises 12 residues. Unmatched junction bases numbered 4, after V lost 4 bases and J lost 7 bases. CDR3: CASSSVGGEQYF. CDR3 nucleotide sequence: TGTGCCAGCAGCTCGGTCGGGGGGGAGCAGTACTTC.

This sequence joins TRBV6-5 and TRBJ2-7; 10 positions agree with TRBD2. CDR3 length: 16 amino acids. V lost 2 bases, J lost 3 bases, and 7 bases stayed unmatched. Germline-derived CDR1 and CDR2 are MNHEY and SVGAGI. CDR3 loop: CASSYLGTSENYEQYF. CDR3 in DNA: TGTGCCAGCAGTTACCTAGGGACTAGCGAGAACTACGAGCAGTACTTC.

This chain's CDR3 is CASSLRTGAEAFF. Here the CDR3 DNA reads TGTGCCAGTAGTCTCCGGACAGGGGCTGAAGCTTTCTTT. V gene TRBV19 combines with J gene TRBJ1-1; 9 bases agree with TRBD1. The CDR3 has 13 amino acids. The germline V gene encodes CDR1 LNHDA and CDR2 SQIVND (reference sequence). Losses at the gene ends were 5 bases for V and 6 bases for J; bases not matched to a gene: 4.

This rearrangement joins TRBV29-1 to TRBJ1-1, with D possibly matching TRBD1 (5 bases). The germline gives CDR1 SQVTM, CDR2 ANQGSEA. This CDR3 has 14 residues. The V and J ends lost 1 base and 4 bases respectively, with 13 bases between them. CDR3 protein: CSVEGGRGGTEAFF. In DNA, the CDR3 is TGCAGCGTTGAAGGGGGGAGGGGAGGCACTGAAGCTTTCTTT.

The rearrangement links TRBV5-4 to TRBJ2-7; TRBD2 agrees at 12 bases. Trimming at V came to 4 bases and at J to 2 bases, leaving 10 bases not matched to a gene. Looked up from germline, CDR1 is SGHNT and CDR2 is YYREEE (reference sequence). The CDR3 is made up of 17 amino acids. This CDR3 reads CASSPDPGLAGTYEQYF. Written as DNA, the CDR3 is TGTGCCAGCAGCCCCGACCCCGGACTAGCGGGGACCTACGAGCAGTACTTC.

This rearrangement joins TRBV28 to TRBJ1-4; D gene ambiguous. Germline values: CDR1 MDHEN, CDR2 SYDVKM. The CDR3 has 15 amino acids. Trimming left V 3 bases short and J 7 bases short, with 15 bases between. CDR3 in DNA: TGTGCCAGCAGTTTTAGGTGGGGAAGCGGTGAAAAACTGTTTTTT. Translating it yields CASSFRWGSGEKLFF.

V usage is TRBV30 and J usage is TRBJ2-5; D not resolved. The CDR3 covers 10 residues. Germline V lookup: CDR1 GTSNPN, CDR2 SVGIG (reference sequence). V dropped 3 bases and J dropped 3 bases, with 2 bases sitting between them. The CDR3 DNA reads as TGTGCCTGGAGAAAAGAGACCCAGTACTTC. This codes for CAWRKETQYF.

V is TRBV5-1 and J is TRBJ2-4; 8 nucleotides match TRBD1. CDR1 and CDR2 from the germline V gene are SGHRS and YFSETQ. The CDR3 has 14 residues. The V gene end was trimmed by 4 bases and the J gene end by 5 bases; junction bases not matched to a gene: 5. CDR3 loop: CASSLWDRQNIQYF. CDR3 sequence (DNA): TGCGCCAGCAGCCTTTGGGACAGGCAAAACATTCAGTACTTC.

This sequence joins TRBV5-1 and TRBJ1-4; 9 bases map to TRBD1. CDR3 length: 18 amino acids. With 4 bases clipped from V and 2 bases from J, the junction kept 12 bases outside the gene matches. In germline, CDR1 is SGHRS, CDR2 YFSETQ. CDR3 residues: CASSRVGQGFATNEKLFF. The CDR3 nucleotides read TGCGCCAGCAGCCGTGTCGGACAGGGGTTTGCCACTAATGAAAAACTGTTTTTT.

This clone was detected only a few times. The V and J genes are TRBV4-3 and TRBJ1-2; D unclear. The V gene lost 2 bases and the J gene lost 4 bases, with 11 bases spanning the gap. Per germline, CDR1 LGHNA and CDR2 YSLEER. The CDR3 runs to 14 residues. Here the CDR3 reads CASSQSLTAYGYTF. In DNA, the CDR3 is TGCGCCAGCAGCCAAAGTTTAACAGCCTATGGCTACACCTTC.

The chain couples TRBV10-1 to TRBJ2-5, with 9 nucleotides matching TRBD2. Trimming at V came to 4 bases and at J to 2 bases, leaving 8 bases not matched to a gene. The CDR3 loop spans 16 amino acids. Germline-derived CDR1 and CDR2 are WNHNN and SYGVQD (reference sequence). CDR3 sequence (DNA): TGCGCCAGCAGTGTCTCTAGCGGGATGAATCAAGAGACCCAGTACTTC. Its protein is CASSVSSGMNQETQYF.

On this clone itself: The sample contains more than one DNA sequence encoding this CDR3. The V and J genes are TRBV28 and TRBJ2-7, with D unresolved. The germline V gene encodes CDR1 MDHEN and CDR2 SYDVKM. The CDR3 extends over 15 amino acids. V shed 4 bases and J shed 0 bases, with 13 bases lying between them. CDR3 protein: CASSSQGLSSYEQYF. In DNA form, the CDR3 reads TGTGCCAGCAGTTCCCAAGGTCTTAGCTCCTACGAGCAGTACTTC.

This rearrangement joins TRBV2 to TRBJ2-1; D not resolved. Germline V gene sequence: CDR1 SNHLY, CDR2 FYNNEI. With 7 bases removed from V and 2 bases from J, the gap between germline ends came to 15 bases. This CDR3 comprises 15 residues. CDR3 protein: CASTSGRLPYNEQFF. CDR3 DNA sequence: TGTGCCAGCACCTCTGGACGGCTCCCCTACAATGAGCAGTTCTTC. Combining the CDR3 with reference TRBV2 and TRBJ2-1 gives the whole variable domain EPEVTQTPSHQVTQMGQEVILRCVPISNHLYFYWYRQILGQKVEFLVSFYNNEISEKSEIFDDQFSVERPDGSNFTLKIRSTKLEDSAMYFCASTSGRLPYNEQFFGPGTRLTVL.